This TCR beta chain was sequenced during a study of blood T cell repertoires in COVID-19. Study summary: Whether acute or convalescent, the COVID-19 samples came from the United States, Italy and Spain.

Patients in Seattle were enrolled during active infection, then followed longitudinally. TCRdb keeps only in-frame clones here, not all; method: immunoSEQ multiplex PCR. The repertoire consists of 200,000 to 250,000 clones, with 85% occurring once and the leading ten covering about 2.4%. Germline CDR1 reads SGHDT; CDR2 reads YYEEEE. CDR3 length: 13 amino acids. Trimming removed 4 bases from V and 2 bases from J, with 7 bases in between. Material: peripheral blood. The V and J genes are TRBV5-6 and TRBJ1-5; D is ambiguous. The source of this sequence is a woman in her 70s with COVID-19, enrolled during active disease. The chain's CDR3 is CASSRYGNQPQHF. The CDR3 bases are TGTGCCAGCAGCCGGTATGGCAATCAGCCCCAGCATTTT.